This T cell receptor beta chain was observed in a study of regulatory T cells in long-lasting Graves disease. Across the study: Antithyroid drugs had been given to newly diagnosed Graves' patients for under 3 months. Study-wide results and limits: A greater number of public clonotypes (over 2,500) was shared by persistent patients than by new patients (approximately 1,000).

Details on this clonotype: Its antigen remains unknown.

CDR3 length: 15 amino acids. CDR1 SEHNR and CDR2 FQNEAQ come from the germline V gene (reference sequence). V was trimmed by 5 bases and J by 3 bases, leaving 14 bases between them. The sample's time point: newly diagnosed GD, antithyroid drugs for less than 3 months. The TCR library used RNA extracted from PBMCs. Arm-PCR of CDR3 regions with iRepertoire HTBI primers generated TCR beta libraries. In TCRdb, the multiplex PCR reads were re-called with MiXCR into one record per CDR3 protein. The profile covers some 560,000 distinct CDR3 sequences, with 15% to 20% appearing a single time and roughly 25% taken by the ten largest. These same data were also listed under a study on T cells in Graves' hyperthyroidism and ophthalmopathy.

The source of this sequence is a woman aged 35-60 years with Graves disease. Material: peripheral blood mononuclear cells (PBMCs), obtained at new diagnosis, from a patient treated with antithyroid drugs. This sequence joins TRBV7-9 and TRBJ1-3; TRBD1 is a possible D gene (6 bases). For the CDR3, the DNA is TGTGCCAGCAGCCGAGGGGGGGGCGATGGAAACACCATATATTTT. It encodes CASSRGGGDGNTIYF.